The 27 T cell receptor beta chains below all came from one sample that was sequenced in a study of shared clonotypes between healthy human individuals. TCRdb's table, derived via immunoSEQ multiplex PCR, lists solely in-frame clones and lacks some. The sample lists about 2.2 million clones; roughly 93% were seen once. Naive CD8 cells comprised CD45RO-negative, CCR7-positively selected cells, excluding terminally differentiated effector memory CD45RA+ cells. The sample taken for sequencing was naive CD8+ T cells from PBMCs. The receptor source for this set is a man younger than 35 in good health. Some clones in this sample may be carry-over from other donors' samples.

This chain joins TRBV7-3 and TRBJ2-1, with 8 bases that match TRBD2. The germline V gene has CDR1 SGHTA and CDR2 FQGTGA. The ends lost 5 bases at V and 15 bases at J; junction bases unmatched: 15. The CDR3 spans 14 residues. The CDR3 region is CASSPMAGRAGWFF. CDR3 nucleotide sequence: TGTGCCAGCAGCCCCATGGCCGGGAGGGCCGGTTGGTTCTTC.

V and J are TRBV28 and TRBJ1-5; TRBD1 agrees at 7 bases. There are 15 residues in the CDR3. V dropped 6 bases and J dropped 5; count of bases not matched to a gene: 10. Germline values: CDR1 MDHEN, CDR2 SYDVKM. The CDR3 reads CASRQGQSADQPQHF. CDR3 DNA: TGTGCCAGCAGGCAGGGACAGTCGGCCGATCAGCCCCAGCATTTT.

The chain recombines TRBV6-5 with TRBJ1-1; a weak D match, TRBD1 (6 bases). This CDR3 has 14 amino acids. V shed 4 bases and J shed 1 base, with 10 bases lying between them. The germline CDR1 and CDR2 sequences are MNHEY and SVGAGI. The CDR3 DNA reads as TGTGCCAGCAGTTGGCAGGGGAGGAACACTGAAGCTTTCTTT. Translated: CASSWQGRNTEAFF.

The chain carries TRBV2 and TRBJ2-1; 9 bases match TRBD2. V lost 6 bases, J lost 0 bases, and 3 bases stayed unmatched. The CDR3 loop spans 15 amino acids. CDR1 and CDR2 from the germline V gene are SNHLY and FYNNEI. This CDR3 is CASRRAGGSYNEQFF. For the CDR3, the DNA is TGTGCCAGCAGGAGAGCGGGAGGCTCCTACAATGAGCAGTTCTTC.

This CDR3 reads CASSGSGQGADNEQFF. DNA for the CDR3: TGTGCCAGCAGTGGATCGGGACAGGGGGCGGACAATGAGCAGTTCTTC. This chain uses TRBV27 with TRBJ2-1; TRBD1 aligns across 12 bases. This CDR3 is 16 amino acids long. Trimming at V came to 5 bases and at J to 5 bases, leaving 7 bases not matched to a gene. Germline loops: CDR1 MNHEY, CDR2 SMNVEV (reference sequence).

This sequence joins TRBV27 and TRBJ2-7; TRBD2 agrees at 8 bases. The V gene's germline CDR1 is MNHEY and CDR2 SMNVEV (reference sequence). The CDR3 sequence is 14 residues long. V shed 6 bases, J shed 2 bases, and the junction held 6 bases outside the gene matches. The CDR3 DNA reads TGTGCCAGCAGGCCGGGACTAGGGCCCTACGAGCAGTACTTC. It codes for CASRPGLGPYEQYF.

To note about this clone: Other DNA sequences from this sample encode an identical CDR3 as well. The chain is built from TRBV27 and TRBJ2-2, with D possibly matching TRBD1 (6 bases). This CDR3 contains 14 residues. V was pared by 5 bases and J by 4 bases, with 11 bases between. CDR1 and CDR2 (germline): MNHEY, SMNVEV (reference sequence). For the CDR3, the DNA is TGTGCCAGCAGTCCTGGACAGCTCACCGGGGAGCTGTTTTTT. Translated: CASSPGQLTGELFF.

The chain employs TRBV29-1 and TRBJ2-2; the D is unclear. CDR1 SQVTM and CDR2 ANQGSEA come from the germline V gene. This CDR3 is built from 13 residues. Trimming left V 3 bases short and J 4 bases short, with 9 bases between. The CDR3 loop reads CSVDVIGTGELFF. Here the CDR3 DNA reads TGCAGCGTTGATGTAATTGGCACCGGGGAGCTGTTTTTT.

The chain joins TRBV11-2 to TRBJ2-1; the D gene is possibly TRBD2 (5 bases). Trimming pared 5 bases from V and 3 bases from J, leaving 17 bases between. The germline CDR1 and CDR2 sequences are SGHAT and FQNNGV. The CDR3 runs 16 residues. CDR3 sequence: CASSPSRGVGYNEQFF. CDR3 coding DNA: TGTGCCAGCAGCCCTAGCCGGGGAGTGGGCTACAATGAGCAGTTCTTC.

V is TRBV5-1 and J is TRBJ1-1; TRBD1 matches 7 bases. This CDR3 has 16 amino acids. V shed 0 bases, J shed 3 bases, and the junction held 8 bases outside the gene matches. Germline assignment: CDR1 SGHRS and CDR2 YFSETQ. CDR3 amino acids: CASSLAKTGRHTEAFF. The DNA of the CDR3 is TGCGCCAGCAGCTTGGCCAAGACAGGGCGCCACACTGAAGCTTTCTTT.

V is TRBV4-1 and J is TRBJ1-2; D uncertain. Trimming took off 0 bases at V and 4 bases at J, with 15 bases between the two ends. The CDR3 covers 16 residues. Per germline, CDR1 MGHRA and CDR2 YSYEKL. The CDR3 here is CASSQDPSGSAYGYTF. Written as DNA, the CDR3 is TGCGCCAGCAGCCAAGATCCATCGGGCTCAGCCTATGGCTACACCTTC.

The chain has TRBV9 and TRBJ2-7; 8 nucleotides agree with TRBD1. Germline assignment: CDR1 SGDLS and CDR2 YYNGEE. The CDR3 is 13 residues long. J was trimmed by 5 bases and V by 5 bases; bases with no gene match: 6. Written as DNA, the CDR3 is TGTGCCAGCAGAGGAGACAGGGGTGACGAGCAGTACTTC. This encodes CASRGDRGDEQYF.

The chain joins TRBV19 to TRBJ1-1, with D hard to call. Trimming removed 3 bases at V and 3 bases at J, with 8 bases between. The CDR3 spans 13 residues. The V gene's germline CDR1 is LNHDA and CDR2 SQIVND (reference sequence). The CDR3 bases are TGTGCCAGTAGTATGTACACTTACACTGAAGCTTTCTTT. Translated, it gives CASSMYTYTEAFF. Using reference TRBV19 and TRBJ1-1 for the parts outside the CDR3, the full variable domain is DGGITQSPKYLFRKEGQNVTLSCEQNLNHDAMYWYRQDPGQGLRLIYYSQIVNDFQKGDIAEGYSVSREKKESFPLTVTSAQKNPTAFYLCASSMYTYTEAFFGQGTRLTVV.

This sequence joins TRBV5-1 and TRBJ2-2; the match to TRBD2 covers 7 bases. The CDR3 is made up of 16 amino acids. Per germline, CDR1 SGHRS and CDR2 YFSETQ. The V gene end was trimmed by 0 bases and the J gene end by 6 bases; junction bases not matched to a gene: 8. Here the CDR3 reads CASSLGRAGVAGELFF. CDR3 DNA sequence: TGCGCCAGCAGCTTGGGTAGGGCGGGAGTCGCCGGGGAGCTGTTTTTT.

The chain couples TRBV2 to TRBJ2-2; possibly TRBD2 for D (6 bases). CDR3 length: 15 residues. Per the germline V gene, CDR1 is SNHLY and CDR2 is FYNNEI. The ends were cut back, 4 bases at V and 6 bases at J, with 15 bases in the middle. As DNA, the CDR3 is TGTGCCAGCAGTGGGACTAATGGGAAACCCGGGGAGCTGTTTTTT. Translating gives CASSGTNGKPGELFF.

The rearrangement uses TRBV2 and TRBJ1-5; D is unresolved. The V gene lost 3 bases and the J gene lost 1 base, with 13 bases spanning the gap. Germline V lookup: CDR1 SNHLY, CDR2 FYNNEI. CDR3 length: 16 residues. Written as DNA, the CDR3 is TGTGCCAGCAGTGAGCCTGGGAGGTCGAGCAATCAGCCCCAGCATTTT. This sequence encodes CASSEPGRSSNQPQHF. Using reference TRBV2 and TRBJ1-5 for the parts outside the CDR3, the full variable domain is EPEVTQTPSHQVTQMGQEVILRCVPISNHLYFYWYRQILGQKVEFLVSFYNNEISEKSEIFDDQFSVERPDGSNFTLKIRSTKLEDSAMYFCASSEPGRSSNQPQHFGDGTRLSIL.

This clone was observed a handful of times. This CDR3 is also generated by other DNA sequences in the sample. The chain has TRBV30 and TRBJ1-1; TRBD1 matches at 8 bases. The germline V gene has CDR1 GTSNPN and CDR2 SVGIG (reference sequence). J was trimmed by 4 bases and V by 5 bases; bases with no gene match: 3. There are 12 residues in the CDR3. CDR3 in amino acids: CAWADRGTEAFF. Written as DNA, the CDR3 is TGTGCCTGGGCAGACAGGGGCACTGAAGCTTTCTTT.

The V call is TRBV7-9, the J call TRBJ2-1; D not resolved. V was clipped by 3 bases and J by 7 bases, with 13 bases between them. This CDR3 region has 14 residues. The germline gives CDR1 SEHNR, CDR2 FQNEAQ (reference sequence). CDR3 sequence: CASSFGGLPNEQFF. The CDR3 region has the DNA TGTGCCAGCAGCTTTGGCGGCCTTCCAAATGAGCAGTTCTTC.

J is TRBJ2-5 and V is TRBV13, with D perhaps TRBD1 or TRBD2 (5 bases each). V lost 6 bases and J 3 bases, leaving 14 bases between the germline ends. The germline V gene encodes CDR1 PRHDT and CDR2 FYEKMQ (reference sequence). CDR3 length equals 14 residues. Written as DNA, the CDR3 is TGTGCCAGCAGTCCGGGGCCGTATGAAGAGACCCAGTACTTC. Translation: CASSPGPYEETQYF.

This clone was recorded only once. The CDR3 sequence is CASRAGTGIGYTF. CDR3 coding DNA: TGTGCCAGCAGGGCCGGGACAGGGATTGGCTACACCTTC. The V and J genes are TRBV11-2 and TRBJ1-2, with 9 nucleotides matching TRBD1. With 6 bases clipped from V and 7 bases from J, the junction kept 6 bases outside the gene matches. Germline loops: CDR1 SGHAT, CDR2 FQNNGV. This CDR3 region has 13 residues.

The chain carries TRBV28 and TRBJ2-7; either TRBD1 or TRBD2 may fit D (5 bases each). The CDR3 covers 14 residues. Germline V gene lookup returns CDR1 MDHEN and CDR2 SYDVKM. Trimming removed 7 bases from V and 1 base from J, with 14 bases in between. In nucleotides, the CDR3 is TGTGCCAGCACCCTGATTGGGACGTCCTACGAGCAGTACTTC. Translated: CASTLIGTSYEQYF.

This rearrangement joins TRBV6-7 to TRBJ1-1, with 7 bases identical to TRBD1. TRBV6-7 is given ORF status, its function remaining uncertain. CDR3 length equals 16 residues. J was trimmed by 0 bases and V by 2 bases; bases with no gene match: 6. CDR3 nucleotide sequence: TGTGCCAGCAGTTACATCGCAGGGGGTCTGAACACTGAAGCTTTCTTT. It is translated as CASSYIAGGLNTEAFF.

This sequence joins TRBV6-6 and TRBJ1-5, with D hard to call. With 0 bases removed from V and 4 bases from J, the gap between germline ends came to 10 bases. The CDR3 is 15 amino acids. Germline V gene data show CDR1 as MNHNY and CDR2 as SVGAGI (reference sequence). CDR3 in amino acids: CASSYSGYDNQPQHF. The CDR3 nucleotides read TGTGCCAGCAGTTACTCGGGCTACGATAATCAGCCCCAGCATTTT.

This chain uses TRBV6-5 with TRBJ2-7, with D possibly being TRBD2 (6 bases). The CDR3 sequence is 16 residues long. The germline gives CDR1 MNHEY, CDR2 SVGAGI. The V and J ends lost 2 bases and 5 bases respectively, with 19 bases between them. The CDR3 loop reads CASSYKGGREADEQYF. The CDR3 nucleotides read TGTGCCAGCAGTTACAAGGGAGGCAGGGAGGCGGACGAGCAGTACTTC.

In DNA, the CDR3 is TGTGCCAGCGGGGACAGGGGTGGAATACTAGGCTATGGCTACACCTTC. This codes for CASGDRGGILGYGYTF. V gene TRBV5-8 combines with J gene TRBJ1-2, with TRBD1 identical over 10 bases. Germline V gene lookup returns CDR1 SGHTS and CDR2 YDEGEE. CDR3 length equals 16 residues. The V and J ends lost 7 bases and 4 bases, in that order; junction bases with no gene match: 13.

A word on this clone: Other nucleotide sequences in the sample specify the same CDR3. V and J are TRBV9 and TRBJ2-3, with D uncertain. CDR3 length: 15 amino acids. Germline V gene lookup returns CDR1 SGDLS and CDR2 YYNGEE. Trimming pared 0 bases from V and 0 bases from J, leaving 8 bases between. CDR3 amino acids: CASSVGGRSTDTQYF. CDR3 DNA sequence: TGTGCCAGCAGCGTAGGTGGGCGGAGCACAGATACGCAGTATTTT.

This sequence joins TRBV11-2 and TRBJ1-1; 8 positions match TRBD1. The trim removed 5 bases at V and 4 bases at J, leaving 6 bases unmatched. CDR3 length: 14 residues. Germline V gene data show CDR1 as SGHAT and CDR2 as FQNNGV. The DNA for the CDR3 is TGTGCCAGCAGCCCACGACAGGGGACCACTGAAGCTTTCTTT. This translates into CASSPRQGTTEAFF. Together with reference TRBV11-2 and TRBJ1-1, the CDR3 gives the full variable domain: EAGVAQSPRYKIIEKRQSVAFWCNPISGHATLYWYQQILGQGPKLLIQFQNNGVVDDSQLPKDRFSAERLKGVDSTLKIQPAKLEDSAVYLCASSPRQGTTEAFFGQGTRLTVV.